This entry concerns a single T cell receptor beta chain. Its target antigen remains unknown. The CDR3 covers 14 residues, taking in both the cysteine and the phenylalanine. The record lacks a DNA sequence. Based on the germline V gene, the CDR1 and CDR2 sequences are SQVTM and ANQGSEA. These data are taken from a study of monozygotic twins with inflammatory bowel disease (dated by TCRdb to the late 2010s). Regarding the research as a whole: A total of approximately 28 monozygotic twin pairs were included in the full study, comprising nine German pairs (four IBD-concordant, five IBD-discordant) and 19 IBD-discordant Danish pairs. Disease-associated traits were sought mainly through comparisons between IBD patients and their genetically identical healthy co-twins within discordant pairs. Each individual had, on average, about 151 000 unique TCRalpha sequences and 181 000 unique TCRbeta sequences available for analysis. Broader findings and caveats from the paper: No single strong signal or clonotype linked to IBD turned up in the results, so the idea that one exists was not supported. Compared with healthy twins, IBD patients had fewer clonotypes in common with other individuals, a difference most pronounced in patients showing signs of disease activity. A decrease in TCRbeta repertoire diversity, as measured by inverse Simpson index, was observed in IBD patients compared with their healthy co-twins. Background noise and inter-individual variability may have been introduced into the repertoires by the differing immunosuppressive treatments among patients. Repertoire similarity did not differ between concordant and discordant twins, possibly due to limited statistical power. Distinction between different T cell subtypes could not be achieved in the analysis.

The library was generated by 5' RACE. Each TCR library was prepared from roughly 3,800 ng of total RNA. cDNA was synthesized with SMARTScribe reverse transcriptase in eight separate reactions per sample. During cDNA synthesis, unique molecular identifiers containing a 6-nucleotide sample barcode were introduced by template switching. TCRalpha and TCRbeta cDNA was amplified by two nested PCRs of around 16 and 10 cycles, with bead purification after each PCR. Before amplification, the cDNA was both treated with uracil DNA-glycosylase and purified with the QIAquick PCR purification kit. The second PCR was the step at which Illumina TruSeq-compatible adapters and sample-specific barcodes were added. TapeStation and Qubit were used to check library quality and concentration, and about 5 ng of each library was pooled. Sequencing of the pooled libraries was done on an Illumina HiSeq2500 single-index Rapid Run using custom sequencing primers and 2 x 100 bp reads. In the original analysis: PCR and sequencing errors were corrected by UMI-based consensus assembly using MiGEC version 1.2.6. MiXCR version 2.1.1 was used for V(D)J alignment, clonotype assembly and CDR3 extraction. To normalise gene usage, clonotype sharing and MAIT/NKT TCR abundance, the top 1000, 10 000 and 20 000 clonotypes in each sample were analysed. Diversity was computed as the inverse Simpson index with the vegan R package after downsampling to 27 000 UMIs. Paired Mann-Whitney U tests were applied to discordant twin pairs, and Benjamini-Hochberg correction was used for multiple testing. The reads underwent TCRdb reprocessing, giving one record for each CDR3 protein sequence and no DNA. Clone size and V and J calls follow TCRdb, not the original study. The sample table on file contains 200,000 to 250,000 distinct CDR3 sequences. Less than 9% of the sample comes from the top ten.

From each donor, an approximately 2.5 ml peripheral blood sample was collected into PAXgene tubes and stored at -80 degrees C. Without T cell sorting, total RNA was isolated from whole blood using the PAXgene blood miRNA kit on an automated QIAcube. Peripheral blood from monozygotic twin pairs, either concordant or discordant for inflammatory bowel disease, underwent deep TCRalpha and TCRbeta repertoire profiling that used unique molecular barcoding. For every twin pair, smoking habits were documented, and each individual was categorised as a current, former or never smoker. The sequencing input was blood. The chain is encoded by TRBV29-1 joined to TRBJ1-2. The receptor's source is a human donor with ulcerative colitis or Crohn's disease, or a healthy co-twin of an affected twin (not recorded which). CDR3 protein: CSVDPPDTNYGYTF.